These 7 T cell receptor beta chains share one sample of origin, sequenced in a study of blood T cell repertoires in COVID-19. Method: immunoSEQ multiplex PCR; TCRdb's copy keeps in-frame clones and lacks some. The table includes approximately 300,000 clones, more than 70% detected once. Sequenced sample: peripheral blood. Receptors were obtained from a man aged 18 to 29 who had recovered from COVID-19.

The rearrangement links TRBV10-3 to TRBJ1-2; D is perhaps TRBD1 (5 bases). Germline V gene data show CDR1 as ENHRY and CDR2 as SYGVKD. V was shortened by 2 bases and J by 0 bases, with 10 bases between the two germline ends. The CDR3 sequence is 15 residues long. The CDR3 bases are TGTGCCATCAGTGAGGCGGGGGTGCCTAACTATGGCTACACCTTC. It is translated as CAISEAGVPNYGYTF.

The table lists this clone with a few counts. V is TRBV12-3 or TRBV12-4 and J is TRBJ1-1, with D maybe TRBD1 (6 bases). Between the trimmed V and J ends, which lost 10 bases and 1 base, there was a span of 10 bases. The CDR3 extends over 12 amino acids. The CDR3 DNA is TGTGCCATCGACAGGACGAACACTGAAGCTTTCTTT. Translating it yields CAIDRTNTEAFF.

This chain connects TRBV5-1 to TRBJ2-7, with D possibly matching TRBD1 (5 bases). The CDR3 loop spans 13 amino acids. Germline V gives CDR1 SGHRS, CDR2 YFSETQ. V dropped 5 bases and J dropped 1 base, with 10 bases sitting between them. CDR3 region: CASSVGQSYEQYF. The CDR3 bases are TGCGCCAGCAGTGTTGGACAATCCTACGAGCAGTACTTC.

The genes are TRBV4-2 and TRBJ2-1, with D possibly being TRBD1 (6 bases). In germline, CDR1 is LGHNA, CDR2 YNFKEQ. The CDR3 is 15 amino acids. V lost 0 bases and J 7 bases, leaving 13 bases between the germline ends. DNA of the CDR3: TGTGCCAGCAGCCAAGAAGGCCAGGGGTTGAATGAGCAGTTCTTC. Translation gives CASSQEGQGLNEQFF.

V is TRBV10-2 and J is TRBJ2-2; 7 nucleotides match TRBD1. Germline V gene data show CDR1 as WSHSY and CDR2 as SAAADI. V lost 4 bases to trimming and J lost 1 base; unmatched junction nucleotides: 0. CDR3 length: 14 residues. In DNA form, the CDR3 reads TGCGCCAGCAGTGGGACAGGGAACACCGGGGAGCTGTTTTTT. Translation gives CASSGTGNTGELFF.

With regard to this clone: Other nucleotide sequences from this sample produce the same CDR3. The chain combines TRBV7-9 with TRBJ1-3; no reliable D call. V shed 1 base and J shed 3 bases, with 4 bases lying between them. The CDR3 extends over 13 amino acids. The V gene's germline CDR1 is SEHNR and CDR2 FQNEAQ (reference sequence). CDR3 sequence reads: CASSLDGGNTIYF. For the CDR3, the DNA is TGTGCCAGCAGCTTAGACGGTGGAAACACCATATATTTT.

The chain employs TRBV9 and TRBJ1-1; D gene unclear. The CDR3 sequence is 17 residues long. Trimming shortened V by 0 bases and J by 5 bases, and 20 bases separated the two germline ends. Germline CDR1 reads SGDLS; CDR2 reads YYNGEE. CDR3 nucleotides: TGTGCCAGCAGCGTAGAAGGTCGCGGACCTGGGAGGACTGAAGCTTTCTTT. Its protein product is CASSVEGRGPGRTEAFF.